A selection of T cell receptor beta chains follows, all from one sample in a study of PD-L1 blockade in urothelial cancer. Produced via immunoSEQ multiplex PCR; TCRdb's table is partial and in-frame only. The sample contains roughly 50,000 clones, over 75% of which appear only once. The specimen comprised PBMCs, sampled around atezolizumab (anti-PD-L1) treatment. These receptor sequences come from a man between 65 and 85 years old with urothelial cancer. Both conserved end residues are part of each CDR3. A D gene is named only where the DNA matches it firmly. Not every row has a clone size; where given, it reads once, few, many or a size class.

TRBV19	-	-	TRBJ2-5	CASAPRGQETQYF	TGTGCCAGTGCCCCTCGGGGCCAAGAGACCCAGTACTTC
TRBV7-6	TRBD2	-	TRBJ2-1	CASSKRWGGDGTEQFF	TGTGCCAGCAGCAAGAGATGGGGAGGGGACGGAACTGAGCAGTTCTTC
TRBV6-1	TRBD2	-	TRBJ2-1	CASSDQGLAGNEQFF	TGTGCCAGCAGTGATCAGGGACTAGCGGGTAATGAGCAGTTCTTC
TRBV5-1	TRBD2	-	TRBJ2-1	CASSLVAAGGFNEQFF	TGCGCCAGCAGCTTGGTGGCGGCGGGAGGGTTCAATGAGCAGTTCTTC
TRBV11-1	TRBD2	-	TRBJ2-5	CASSLTLGAGEGETQYF	TGTGCCAGCAGCTTAACGTTGGGAGCGGGAGAAGGAGAGACCCAGTACTTC
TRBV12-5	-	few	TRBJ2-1	CASGSRPLLDEQFF	TGTGCTAGTGGTTCGAGGCCCCTGCTAGATGAGCAGTTCTTC
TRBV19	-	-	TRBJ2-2	CASSIKRVRGGELFF	TGTGCCAGTAGTATAAAGAGGGTTCGAGGCGGGGAGCTGTTTTTT
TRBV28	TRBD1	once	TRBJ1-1	CASLTGGETEAFF	TGTGCCAGTCTTACAGGGGGGGAAACTGAAGCTTTCTTT
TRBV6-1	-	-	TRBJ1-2	CASSRQTDGYGYTF	TGTGCCAGCAGTCGACAGACCGATGGCTATGGCTACACCTTC
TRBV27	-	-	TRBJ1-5	CASSLLGALGQPQHF	TGTGCCAGCAGTTTATTGGGGGCCTTAGGTCAGCCCCAGCATTTT
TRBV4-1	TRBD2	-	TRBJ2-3	CASSQALSGRGHRYAYF	TGCGCCAGCAGCCAAGCCCTCAGCGGGAGGGGGCACAGATACGCGTATTTT
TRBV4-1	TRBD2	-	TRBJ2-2	CASSPGLAGSYYTGELFF	TGCGCCAGCAGCCCGGGACTAGCGGGATCCTACTACACCGGGGAGCTGTTTTTT
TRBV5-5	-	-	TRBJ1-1	CASSLQVAAGMAEAFF	TGTGCCAGCAGCTTGCAAGTTGCCGCAGGGATGGCTGAAGCTTTCTTT
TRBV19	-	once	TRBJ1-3	CASSPTVYPGNTIYF	TGTGCCAGTAGTCCAACAGTTTACCCAGGAAACACCATATATTTT
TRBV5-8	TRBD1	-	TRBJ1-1	CASSTSDRANTEAFF	TGTGCCAGCAGCACCTCGGACAGGGCGAACACTGAAGCTTTCTTT
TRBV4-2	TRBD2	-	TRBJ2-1	CASSQDTLAGGYNEQFF	TGTGCCAGCAGCCAAGATACGCTAGCGGGGGGATACAATGAGCAGTTCTTC
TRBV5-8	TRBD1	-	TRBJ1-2	CASTSGGYGYTF	TGTGCCAGCACCTCAGGGGGGTATGGCTACACCTTC
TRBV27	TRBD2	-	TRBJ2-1	CASSTGLSFNEQFF	TGTGCCAGCAGCACGGGACTATCCTTCAATGAGCAGTTCTTC
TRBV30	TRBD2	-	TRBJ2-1	CAWTPAGVRNEQFF	TGTGCCTGGACCCCAGCGGGAGTTAGGAATGAGCAGTTCTTC
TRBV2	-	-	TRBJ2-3	CASSEAAGFLDTQYF	TGTGCCAGCAGTGAAGCGGCAGGGTTCTTAGATACGCAGTATTTT
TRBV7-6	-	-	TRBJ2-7	CASSRTVSHEQYF	TGTGCCAGCAGCCGGACAGTCTCACACGAGCAGTACTTC
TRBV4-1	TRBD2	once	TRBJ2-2	CASSPLRELSGELFF	TGCGCCAGCAGTCCCTTGCGGGAGTTGAGCGGGGAGCTGTTTTTT
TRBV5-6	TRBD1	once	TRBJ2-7	CASSSTGGSYEQYF	TGTGCCAGCAGCTCCACAGGGGGTTCCTACGAGCAGTACTTC
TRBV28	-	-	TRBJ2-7	CASSFSLSYEQYF	TGTGCCAGCAGTTTTTCCCTATCCTACGAGCAGTACTTC
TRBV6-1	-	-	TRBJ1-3	CASSEGSTGNTIYF	TGTGCCAGCAGTGAAGGGAGTACTGGAAACACCATATATTTT
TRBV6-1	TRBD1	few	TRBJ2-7	CASSAGQGVRYEQYF	TGTGCCAGCAGTGCCGGACAGGGAGTAAGGTACGAGCAGTACTTC
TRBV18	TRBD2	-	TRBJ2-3	CASSPLELAGQYF	TGTGCCAGCTCACCACTTGAGCTAGCGGGGCAGTATTTT
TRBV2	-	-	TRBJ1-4	CASSRDTPTNEKLFF	TGTGCCAGCAGCCGGGACACCCCAACTAATGAAAAACTGTTTTTT
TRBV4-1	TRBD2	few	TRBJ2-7	CASSQAIGLASEQYF	TGCGCCAGCAGCCAGGCTATTGGACTAGCATCCGAGCAGTACTTC
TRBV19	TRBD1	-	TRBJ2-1	CASSLPGQGITYNEQFF	TGTGCCAGTAGCCTCCCGGGACAGGGGATAACCTACAATGAGCAGTTCTTC
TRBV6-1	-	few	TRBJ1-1	CASRRVLNTEAFF	TGTGCCTCCCGCCGGGTTTTGAACACTGAAGCTTTCTTT
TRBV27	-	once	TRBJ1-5	CASSAYGNQPQHF	TGTGCCAGCAGTGCCTACGGCAATCAGCCCCAGCATTTT
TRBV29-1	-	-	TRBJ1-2	CSVEDRVYGYTF	TGCAGCGTTGAAGATCGGGTCTATGGCTACACCTTC
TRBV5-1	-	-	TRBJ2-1	CASSLRPGIGYNEQFF	TGCGCCAGCAGCCTCAGGCCGGGAATTGGCTACAATGAGCAGTTCTTC
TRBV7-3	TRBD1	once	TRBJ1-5	CASSRGQGEPQHF	TGTGCCAGCAGCCGTGGACAGGGAGAGCCCCAGCATTTT
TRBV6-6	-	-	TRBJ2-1	CASSTGLISYNEQFF	TGTGCCAGCAGCACTGGACTTATCTCCTACAATGAGCAGTTCTTC
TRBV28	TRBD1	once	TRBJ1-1	CASSLGGQGYTEAFF	TGTGCCAGCAGTTTGGGAGGACAGGGTTACACTGAAGCTTTCTTT
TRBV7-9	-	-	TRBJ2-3	CASSPTRGRALGRYAYF	TGTGCCAGCAGCCCCACGCGGGGGCGGGCGTTAGGCAGATACGCGTATTTT
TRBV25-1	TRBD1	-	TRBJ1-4	CASSETGGAFEKLFF	TGTGCCAGCAGTGAGACAGGGGGCGCTTTTGAAAAACTGTTTTTT
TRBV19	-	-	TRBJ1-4	CASRTGRTNEKLFF	TGTGCCAGTAGGACGGGTCGTACTAATGAAAAACTGTTTTTT
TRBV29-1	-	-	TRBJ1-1	CSVEETPNTEAFF	TGCAGCGTTGAAGAGACACCTAACACTGAAGCTTTCTTT
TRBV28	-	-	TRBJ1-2	CASSPQGLGYTF	TGTGCCAGCAGTCCCCAGGGGCTTGGCTACACCTTC
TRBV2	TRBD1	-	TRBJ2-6	CASGPRGLGANVLTF	TGTGCCAGCGGTCCCAGGGGGCTCGGGGCCAACGTCCTGACTTTC
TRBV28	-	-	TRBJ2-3	CASSFGGLYTDTQYF	TGTGCCAGCAGTTTCGGCGGGCTCTACACAGATACGCAGTATTTT
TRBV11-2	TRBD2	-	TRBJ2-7	CASSSLRTSGRGGSYEQYF	TGTGCCAGCAGCTCACTCCGGACTAGCGGGAGAGGGGGCTCCTACGAGCAGTACTTC
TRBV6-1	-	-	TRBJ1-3	CASSDRAENTIYF	TGTGCCAGCAGTGACAGGGCCGAAAACACCATATATTTT
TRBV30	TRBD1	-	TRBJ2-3	CAWNRDRARYAYF	TGTGCCTGGAACAGGGACAGAGCAAGATACGCGTATTTT
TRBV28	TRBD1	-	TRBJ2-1	CASTGGQGGEQFF	TGTGCCAGCACGGGAGGACAGGGGGGTGAGCAGTTCTTC
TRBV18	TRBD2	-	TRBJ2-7	CASSPGLAGVSFYEQYF	TGTGCCAGCTCACCGGGACTAGCGGGAGTCTCCTTCTACGAGCAGTACTTC
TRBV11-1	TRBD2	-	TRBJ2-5	CASSLGLAGVRETQYF	TGTGCCAGCAGCTTAGGGCTAGCGGGAGTCAGAGAGACCCAGTACTTC
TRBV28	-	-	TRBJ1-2	CASSFQEPGYGYTF	TGTGCCAGCAGTTTTCAAGAGCCGGGGTATGGCTACACCTTC
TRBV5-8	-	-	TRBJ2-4	CASSFRVLAKNIQYF	TGTGCCAGCAGCTTTCGGGTTTTAGCCAAAAACATTCAGTACTTC
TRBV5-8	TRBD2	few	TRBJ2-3	CASRMGASGRGHRYAYF	TGTGCCAGCCGGATGGGGGCTAGCGGGAGAGGGCACAGATACGCGTATTTT
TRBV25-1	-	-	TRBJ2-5	CASSRGETQYF	TGTGCCAGCAGTCGAGGGGAGACCCAGTACTTC
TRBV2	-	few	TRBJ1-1	CASSEASQANTEAFF	TGTGCCAGCAGTGAAGCGTCACAGGCGAACACTGAAGCTTTCTTT